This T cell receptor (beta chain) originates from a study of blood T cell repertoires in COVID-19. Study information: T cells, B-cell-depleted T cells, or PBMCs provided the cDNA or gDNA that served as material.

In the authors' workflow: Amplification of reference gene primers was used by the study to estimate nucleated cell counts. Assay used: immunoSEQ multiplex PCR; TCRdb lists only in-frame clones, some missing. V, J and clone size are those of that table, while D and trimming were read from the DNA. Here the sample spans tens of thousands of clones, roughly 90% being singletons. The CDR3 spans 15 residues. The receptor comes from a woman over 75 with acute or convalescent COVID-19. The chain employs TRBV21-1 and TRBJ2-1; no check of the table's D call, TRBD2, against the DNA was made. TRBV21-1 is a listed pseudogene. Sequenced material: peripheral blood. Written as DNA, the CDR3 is TGTGCCAGCAGCAGGGGAGTAAGGCGAGGCAATGAGCAGTTCTTC. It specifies CASSRGVRRGNEQFF.